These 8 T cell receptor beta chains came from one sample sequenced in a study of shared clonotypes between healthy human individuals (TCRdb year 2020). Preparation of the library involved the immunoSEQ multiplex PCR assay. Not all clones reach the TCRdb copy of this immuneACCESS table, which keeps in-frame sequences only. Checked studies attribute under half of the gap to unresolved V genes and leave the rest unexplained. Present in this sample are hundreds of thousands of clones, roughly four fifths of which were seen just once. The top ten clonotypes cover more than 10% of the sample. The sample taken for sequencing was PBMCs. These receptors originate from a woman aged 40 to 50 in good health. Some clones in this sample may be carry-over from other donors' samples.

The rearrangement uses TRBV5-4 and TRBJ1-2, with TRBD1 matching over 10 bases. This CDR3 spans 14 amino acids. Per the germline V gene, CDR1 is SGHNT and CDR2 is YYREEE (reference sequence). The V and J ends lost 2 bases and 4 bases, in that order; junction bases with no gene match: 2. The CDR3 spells CASSLRQGAYGYTF. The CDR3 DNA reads TGTGCCAGCAGCTTAAGACAGGGGGCCTATGGCTACACCTTC.

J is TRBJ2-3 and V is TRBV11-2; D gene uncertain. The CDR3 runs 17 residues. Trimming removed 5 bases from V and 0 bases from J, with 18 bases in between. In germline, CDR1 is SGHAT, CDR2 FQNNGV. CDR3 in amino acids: CASSPSGATSSTDTQYF. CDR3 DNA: TGTGCCAGCAGCCCCTCCGGAGCGACTTCTAGCACAGATACGCAGTATTTT.

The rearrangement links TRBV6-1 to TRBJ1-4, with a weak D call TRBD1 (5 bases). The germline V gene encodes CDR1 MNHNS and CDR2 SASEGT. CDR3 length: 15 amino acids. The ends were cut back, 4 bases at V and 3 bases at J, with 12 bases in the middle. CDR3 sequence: CASSVKGFANEKLFF. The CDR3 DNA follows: TGTGCCAGCAGTGTTAAGGGGTTCGCTAATGAAAAACTGTTTTTT.

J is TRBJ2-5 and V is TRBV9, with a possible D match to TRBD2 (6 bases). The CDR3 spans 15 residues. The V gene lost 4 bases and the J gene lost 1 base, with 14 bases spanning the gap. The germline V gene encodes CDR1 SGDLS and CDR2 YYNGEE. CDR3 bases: TGTGCCAGCAGCCCCTTGACGGGACTCCAAGAGACCCAGTACTTC. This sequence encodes CASSPLTGLQETQYF.

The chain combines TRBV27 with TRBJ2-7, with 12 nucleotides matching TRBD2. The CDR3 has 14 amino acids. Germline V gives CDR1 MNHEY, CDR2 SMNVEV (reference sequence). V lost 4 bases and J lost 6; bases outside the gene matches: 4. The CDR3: CASSSLAGGPEQYF. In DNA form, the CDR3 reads TGTGCCAGCAGTTCTCTAGCGGGAGGGCCCGAGCAGTACTTC.

The CDR3 loop reads CASIQSSGNTIYF. CDR3 nucleotides: TGTGCCAGTATTCAGAGCTCTGGAAACACCATATATTTT. The chain is built from TRBV19 and TRBJ1-3, with D hard to call. The CDR3 runs to 13 residues. V was trimmed by 7 bases and J by 0 bases, leaving 7 bases between them. Germline assignment: CDR1 LNHDA and CDR2 SQIVND (reference sequence). Drawing the rest from reference TRBV19 and TRBJ1-3, the complete variable domain is DGGITQSPKYLFRKEGQNVTLSCEQNLNHDAMYWYRQDPGQGLRLIYYSQIVNDFQKGDIAEGYSVSREKKESFPLTVTSAQKNPTAFYLCASIQSSGNTIYFGEGSWLTVV.

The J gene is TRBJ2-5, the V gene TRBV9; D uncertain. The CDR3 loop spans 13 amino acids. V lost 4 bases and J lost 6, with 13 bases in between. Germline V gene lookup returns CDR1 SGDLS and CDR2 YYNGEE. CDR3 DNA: TGTGCCAGCAGCTCCCGGCCCGGGCAGACCCAGTACTTC. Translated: CASSSRPGQTQYF. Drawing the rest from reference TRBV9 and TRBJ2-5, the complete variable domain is DSGVTQTPKHLITATGQRVTLRCSPRSGDLSVYWYQQSLDQGLQFLIQYYNGEERAKGNILERFSAQQFPDLHSELNLSSLELGDSALYFCASSSRPGQTQYFGPGTRLLVL.

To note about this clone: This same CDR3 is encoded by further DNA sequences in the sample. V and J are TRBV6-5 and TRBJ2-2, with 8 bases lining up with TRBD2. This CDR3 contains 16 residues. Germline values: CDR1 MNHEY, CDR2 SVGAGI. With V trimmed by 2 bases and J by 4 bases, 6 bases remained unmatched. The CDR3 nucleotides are TGTGCCAGCAGTTACGGGACTAGGCGTGGCACCGGGGAGCTGTTTTTT. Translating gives CASSYGTRRGTGELFF.